The entry below describes one T cell receptor beta chain. The sample is drawn from a study of blood T cell repertoires in COVID-19. The CDR3 spans 15 residues. Unmatched junction bases numbered 9, after V lost 5 bases and J lost 3 bases. CDR1 and CDR2 from the germline V gene are LNHDA and SQIVND (reference sequence). Sequenced by immunoSEQ multiplex PCR; TCRdb stores in-frame clones only, minus some. The sample has approximately 260,000 clones; around 81% are singletons. The receptor's source is a man over 45 who had recovered from COVID-19. Sequencing was carried out using PBMCs or T cells enriched from blood (not recorded which). The chain links TRBV19 to TRBJ1-2; 7 bases agree with TRBD1. The chain's CDR3 is CASSAADRVYYGYTF. In DNA, the CDR3 is TGTGCCAGTAGTGCGGCAGACAGGGTCTACTATGGCTACACCTTC.